Each of the 9 T cell receptor beta chains below was sequenced from the same sample in a study of tumor-infiltrating lymphocytes in localized non-small cell lung cancer. Data came from immunoSEQ multiplex PCR; TCRdb stores just in-frame clones and leaves some out. The profile shows around 9,800 clones, around four fifths of them singletons. Sequenced: lung tumor tissue. These receptors originate from a human donor with non-small cell lung cancer.

The rearrangement links TRBV28 to TRBJ2-1; D is tentatively TRBD1 or TRBD2 (5 bases each). The CDR3 has 16 amino acids. Trimming shortened V by 5 bases and J by 6 bases, and 20 bases separated the two germline ends. Germline lookup yields CDR1 MDHEN and CDR2 SYDVKM. This chain's CDR3 is CASSLMTTRRGNEQFF. The CDR3 DNA follows: TGTGCCAGCAGTCTTATGACTACCCGTAGGGGCAATGAGCAGTTCTTC. The full variable domain, its missing parts supplied by reference TRBV28 and TRBJ2-1, is DVKVTQSSRYLVKRTGEKVFLECVQDMDHENMFWYRQDPGLGLRLIYFSYDVKMKEKGDIPEGYSVSREKKERFSLILESASTNQTSMYLCASSLMTTRRGNEQFFGPGTRLTVL.

Here the CDR3 reads CASRRTGNNQPQHF. For the CDR3, the DNA is TGTGCCAGCAGGAGGACAGGGAACAATCAGCCCCAGCATTTT. The chain is built from TRBV6-1 and TRBJ1-5; 8 bases align to TRBD1. Germline loops: CDR1 MNHNS, CDR2 SASEGT. The V and J ends lost 6 bases and 3 bases, in that order; junction bases with no gene match: 4. The CDR3 length is 14 residues.

The J gene is TRBJ1-1, the V gene TRBV5-1, with a tentative D call TRBD1 (6 bases). V was shortened by 0 bases and J by 1 base, with 13 bases between the two germline ends. Germline V gene lookup returns CDR1 SGHRS and CDR2 YFSETQ. The CDR3 extends over 16 amino acids. CDR3 bases: TGCGCCAGCAGCTTGGGGCAGGGGTCGGGGAACACTGAAGCTTTCTTT. Translated: CASSLGQGSGNTEAFF.

This chain uses TRBV19 with TRBJ2-6; 9 bases are shared with TRBD1. The CDR3 is 18 residues long. Germline V gives CDR1 LNHDA, CDR2 SQIVND (reference sequence). Trimming cost V 5 bases and J 1 base; bases outside gene matches: 9. The CDR3 is CASSLRQGVGSGANVLTF. CDR3 in DNA: TGTGCCAGTAGTCTACGACAGGGGGTGGGGTCTGGGGCCAACGTCCTGACTTTC. Full variable domain (remainder filled in from reference TRBV19 and TRBJ2-6): DGGITQSPKYLFRKEGQNVTLSCEQNLNHDAMYWYRQDPGQGLRLIYYSQIVNDFQKGDIAEGYSVSREKKESFPLTVTSAQKNPTAFYLCASSLRQGVGSGANVLTFGAGSRLTVL.

V gene TRBV28 combines with J gene TRBJ2-3; no firm D call. The CDR3 totals 16 residues. V dropped 4 bases and J dropped 1 base, with 15 bases sitting between them. Germline V gene sequence: CDR1 MDHEN, CDR2 SYDVKM. The CDR3 protein is CASSSSGRRGTDTQYF. CDR3 nucleotides: TGTGCCAGCAGTTCCTCAGGTAGGCGCGGCACAGATACGCAGTATTTT.

This clone was seen a few times. In DNA form, the CDR3 reads TGTGCCAGCAGCTCCATGGGGGGCACTGAAGCTTTCTTT. It encodes CASSSMGGTEAFF. The chain recombines TRBV7-3 with TRBJ1-1; D perhaps matches TRBD1 (5 bases). CDR1 and CDR2 (germline): SGHTA, FQGTGA. The CDR3 has 13 residues. The V and J ends lost 4 bases and 4 bases respectively, with 10 bases between them.

The sample holds a few counts of this clone. The V and J genes are TRBV11-2 and TRBJ2-1; tentatively, D is TRBD1 (5 bases). The CDR3 consists of 12 residues. With 1 base removed from V and 7 bases from J, the gap between germline ends came to 5 bases. The germline V gene has CDR1 SGHAT and CDR2 FQNNGV. CDR3 nucleotides: TGTGCCAGCAGCTTAGCAGGGAATGAGCAGTTCTTC. This codes for CASSLAGNEQFF.

Only a few counts were recorded for this clone. This chain uses TRBV19 with TRBJ2-2; 7 bases fit TRBD2. The CDR3 is made up of 15 amino acids. V lost 5 bases to trimming and J lost 2 bases; unmatched junction nucleotides: 5. Looked up from germline, CDR1 is LNHDA and CDR2 is SQIVND (reference sequence). CDR3: CASSASSGNTGELFF. In nucleotides, the CDR3 is TGTGCCAGTAGTGCGTCTAGCGGAAACACCGGGGAGCTGTTTTTT.

The V gene is TRBV30, the J gene TRBJ2-1, with TRBD2 matching 7 bases. CDR1 is GTSNPN, CDR2 SVGIG, per germline (reference sequence). V was pared by 1 base and J by 12 bases, with 12 bases of the junction left unmatched. The CDR3 length is 14 residues. The CDR3 loop is CAWSATELASGQFF. The CDR3 nucleotides read TGTGCCTGGAGTGCTACGGAACTAGCGAGCGGGCAGTTCTTC.